Reported below is one T cell receptor (beta chain). Antigen unknown. The data were taken from a study of OX40 agonist ivuxolimab in advanced cancers. On the study more broadly: Patients were infused with ivuxolimab every 2 weeks at 0.01 to 10 mg/kg. Whole-study results and caveats: Clonal expansion from baseline to week 6 occurred in both CD4+ and CD8+ T cells. Normalized T-cell clonal expansion was also low in some nonresponders.

Germline V gene lookup returns CDR1 ENHRY and CDR2 SYGVKD. The CDR3 loop spans 15 amino acids. Deletions cut 10 bases from V and 0 bases from J, with 18 bases between. Sequenced by immunoSEQ multiplex PCR; TCRdb stores in-frame clones only, minus some. The data contain 75,000 to 95,000 clones, approximately 88% of them singletons. This TCR was sampled from an adult with an advanced solid tumor such as melanoma, head and neck, liver or kidney cancer. Sample: CD4+ or CD8+ T cells sorted from blood, taken in a trial of the OX40 agonist ivuxolimab. V gene TRBV10-3 combines with J gene TRBJ2-5; perhaps TRBD1 as D (5 bases). CDR3 bases: TGTGCCACCTCGAACCCAGACAGATACCAAGAGACCCAGTACTTC. Residues: CATSNPDRYQETQYF.